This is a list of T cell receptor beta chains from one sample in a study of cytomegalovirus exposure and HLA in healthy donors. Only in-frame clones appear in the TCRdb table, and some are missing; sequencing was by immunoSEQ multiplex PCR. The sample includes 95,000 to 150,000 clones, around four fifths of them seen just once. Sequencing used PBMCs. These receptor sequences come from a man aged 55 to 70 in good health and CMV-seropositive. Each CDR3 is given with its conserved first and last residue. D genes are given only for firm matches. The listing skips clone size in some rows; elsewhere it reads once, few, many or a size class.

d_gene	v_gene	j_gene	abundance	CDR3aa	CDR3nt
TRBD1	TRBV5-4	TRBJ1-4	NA	CASSLGTGGEKLFF	TGTGCCAGCAGCTTGGGGACAGGGGGGGAAAAACTGTTTTTT
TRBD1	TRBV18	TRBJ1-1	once	CASSWTGGTEAFF	TGTGCCAGCTCTTGGACAGGAGGCACTGAAGCTTTCTTT
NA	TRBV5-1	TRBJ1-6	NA	CASSPRPQGFRQITAAHSPLHF	TGCGCCAGCAGCCCCCGTCCCCAGGGATTCAGACAAATTACCGCGGCCCATTCACCCCTCCACTTT
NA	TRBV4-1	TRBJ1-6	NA	CASSHKTRTRDSPLHF	TGCGCCAGCAGCCATAAGACACGGACGAGGGATTCACCCCTCCACTTT
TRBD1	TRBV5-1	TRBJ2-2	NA	CASSLQTGGNTGELFF	TGCGCCAGCAGCTTACAGACAGGGGGCAACACCGGGGAGCTGTTTTTT
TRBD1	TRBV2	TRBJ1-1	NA	CASSDRTGRANTEAFF	TGTGCCAGCAGTGATCGGACAGGTCGTGCGAACACTGAAGCTTTCTTT
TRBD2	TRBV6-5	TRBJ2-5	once	CASSYRTSTETQYF	TGTGCCAGCAGTTACCGGACTAGTACGGAGACCCAGTACTTC
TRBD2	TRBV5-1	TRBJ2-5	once	CASSFSGRGETQYF	TGCGCCAGCAGCTTTAGCGGGAGGGGGGAGACCCAGTACTTC
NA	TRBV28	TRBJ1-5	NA	CASTIIFRGNQPQHF	TGTGCCAGCACAATAATCTTCAGGGGCAATCAGCCCCAGCATTTT
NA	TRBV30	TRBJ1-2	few	CAWSVLEFYTF	TGTGCCTGGAGTGTACTCGAGTTCTACACCTTC
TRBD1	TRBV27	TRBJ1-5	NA	CASSSPGQGANQPQHF	TGTGCCAGCAGTTCCCCGGGACAGGGGGCGAATCAGCCCCAGCATTTT
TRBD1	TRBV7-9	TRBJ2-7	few	CASSSGTGADFLLEQYF	TGTGCCAGCAGCTCCGGGACAGGGGCCGACTTTCTCCTAGAGCAGTACTTC
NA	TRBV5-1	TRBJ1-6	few	CASSPSSGVESPLHF	TGCGCCAGCAGCCCGAGTTCGGGGGTAGAGTCACCCCTCCACTTT
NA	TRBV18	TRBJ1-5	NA	CASSPSDQGGPQHF	TGTGCCAGCTCACCATCGGACCAGGGAGGGCCCCAGCATTTT
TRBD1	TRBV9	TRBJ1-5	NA	CASSEGTGRHQPQHF	TGTGCCAGCAGCGAGGGGACAGGGAGGCATCAGCCCCAGCATTTT
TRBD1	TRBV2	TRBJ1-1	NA	CASSGQGHSNTEAFF	TGTGCCAGCAGCGGACAGGGACATTCGAACACTGAAGCTTTCTTT
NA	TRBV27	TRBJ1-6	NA	CASRKQINSPLHF	TGTGCCAGCAGGAAACAGATTAATTCACCCCTCCACTTT
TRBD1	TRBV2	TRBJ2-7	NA	CASKRQGSNEQYF	TGTGCCAGCAAGAGACAGGGTAGCAACGAGCAGTACTTC
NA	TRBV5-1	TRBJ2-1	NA	CASSYTTGIGNEQFF	TGCGCCAGCAGCTACACCACGGGGATTGGCAATGAGCAGTTCTTC
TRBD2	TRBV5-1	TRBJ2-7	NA	CASSLAAGAIYEQYF	TGCGCCAGCAGCTTGGCCGCGGGAGCAATCTACGAGCAGTACTTC
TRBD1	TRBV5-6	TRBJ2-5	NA	CASSPVWTGVGEQYF	TGTGCCAGCAGCCCGGTGTGGACAGGGGTCGGGGAGCAGTACTTC
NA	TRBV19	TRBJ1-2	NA	CASSLSITETSRAGYTF	TGTGCCAGTAGCCTTTCAATCACGGAGACCTCGAGAGCTGGCTACACCTTC
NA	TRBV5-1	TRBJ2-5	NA	CASSLVGGFIQETQYF	TGCGCCAGCAGCTTGGTCGGCGGATTTATTCAAGAGACCCAGTACTTC
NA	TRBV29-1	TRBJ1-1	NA	CSASSRAEAFF	TGCAGCGCCTCCAGCAGGGCCGAAGCTTTCTTT
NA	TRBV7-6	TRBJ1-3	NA	CASSFGILSGNTIYF	TGTGCCAGCAGCTTCGGGATCCTCTCTGGAAACACCATATATTTT
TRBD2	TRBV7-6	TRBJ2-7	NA	CASSGAGGSEQYF	TGTGCCAGCTCGGGGGCGGGGGGTAGCGAGCAGTACTTC
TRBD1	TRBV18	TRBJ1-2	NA	CASSPGGDRAYGYTF	TGTGCCAGCTCACCCGGGGGTGACAGGGCCTATGGCTACACCTTC
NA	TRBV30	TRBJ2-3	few	CAWSPGTDTQYF	TGTGCCTGGAGTCCCGGCACAGATACGCAGTATTTT
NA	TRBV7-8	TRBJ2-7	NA	CASSFLTGNSYEQYF	TGTGCCAGCAGCTTCCTCACCGGGAACTCCTACGAGCAGTACTTC
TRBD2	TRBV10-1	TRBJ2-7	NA	CASSEAVAGVYEQYF	TGCGCCAGCAGTGAGGCGGTAGCGGGAGTCTACGAGCAGTACTTC
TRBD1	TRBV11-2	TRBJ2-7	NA	CASSSDRLYEQYF	TGTGCCAGCAGCTCGGACAGGCTCTACGAGCAGTACTTC
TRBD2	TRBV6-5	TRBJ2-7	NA	CASSSGGGGQYF	TGTGCCAGCAGCTCCGGGGGGGGCGGGCAGTACTTC
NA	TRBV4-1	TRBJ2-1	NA	CASSQEWQYNEQFF	TGCGCCAGCAGCCAAGAATGGCAGTACAATGAGCAGTTCTTC
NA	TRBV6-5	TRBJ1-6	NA	CASSYSGADNSPLHF	TGTGCCAGCAGTTACTCGGGAGCAGATAATTCACCCCTCCACTTT
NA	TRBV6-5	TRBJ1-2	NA	CASHSSTNYGYTF	TGTGCCAGCCATAGCAGCACCAACTATGGCTACACCTTC
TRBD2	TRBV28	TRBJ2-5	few	CASSLGGSGETQYF	TGTGCCAGCAGTTTGGGGGGGAGTGGCGAGACCCAGTACTTC
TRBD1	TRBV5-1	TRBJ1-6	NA	CASSAGQGSGSPLHF	TGCGCCAGCAGCGCGGGACAGGGGTCCGGTTCACCCCTCCACTTT
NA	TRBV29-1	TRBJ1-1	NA	CSARARVGGGNTEAFF	TGCAGCGCGCGAGCCCGAGTCGGGGGTGGGAACACTGAAGCTTTCTTT
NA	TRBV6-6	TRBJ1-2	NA	CASSPGTGTYGYTF	TGCGCCAGCAGTCCAGGAACAGGGACCTACGGCTACACCTTC
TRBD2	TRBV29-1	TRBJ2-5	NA	CSVDGLAGQETQYF	TGCAGCGTGGACGGGCTAGCGGGGCAAGAGACCCAGTACTTC
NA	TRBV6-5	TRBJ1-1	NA	CASSYSAGAGGTEAFF	TGTGCCAGCAGTTACTCAGCGGGGGCCGGGGGCACTGAAGCTTTCTTT
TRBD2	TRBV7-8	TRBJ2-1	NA	CASSLPASLREGIYNEQFF	TGTGCCAGCAGCTTACCTGCCTCCCTGCGGGAGGGTATCTACAATGAGCAGTTCTTC